Presented here are 30 T cell receptor beta chains from one specimen sequenced in a study of T cell changes during pregnancy in multiple sclerosis. TCRdb's table, derived via immunoSEQ multiplex PCR, lists solely in-frame clones and lacks some. Of approximately 44,000 clones listed, approximately 92% are singletons. The starting material was CD4+ T cells from peripheral blood mononuclear cells, obtained in the first trimester of pregnancy. These receptor sequences come from a female donor with multiple sclerosis, enrolled in a pregnancy study.

Here the CDR3 reads CSVGGSSEQFF. The CDR3 DNA reads TGCAGCGTTGGAGGAAGCAGTGAGCAGTTCTTC. The chain joins TRBV29-1 to TRBJ2-1; D ambiguous. Germline loops: CDR1 SQVTM, CDR2 ANQGSEA. Trimming pared 4 bases from V and 9 bases from J, leaving 10 bases between. This CDR3 region has 11 residues.

The chain joins TRBV7-9 to TRBJ1-2; D might be TRBD1 (5 bases). This CDR3 spans 16 amino acids. Germline V gene sequence: CDR1 SEHNR, CDR2 FQNEAQ (reference sequence). Trimming removed 1 base at V and 2 bases at J, with 14 bases between. The DNA of the CDR3 is TGTGCCAGCAGCTTAGACAGGCCGGTCATCAACTATGGCTACACCTTC. Translation gives CASSLDRPVINYGYTF.

J is TRBJ1-2 and V is TRBV9, with 9 bases aligning to TRBD1. V was pared by 7 bases and J by 8 bases, with 6 bases of the junction left unmatched. Germline CDR1 and CDR2: SGDLS and YYNGEE. The CDR3 loop spans 12 amino acids. For the CDR3, the DNA is TGTGCCAGCGGCAGGGACAGGGACGGCTACACCTTC. Amino acids: CASGRDRDGYTF.

V is TRBV2 and J is TRBJ2-7; no firm D call. Germline V gene lookup returns CDR1 SNHLY and CDR2 FYNNEI. With 7 bases removed from V and 0 bases from J, the gap between germline ends came to 10 bases. This CDR3 has 13 amino acids. This CDR3 reads CASKLQDSYEQYF. Here the CDR3 DNA reads TGTGCCAGCAAGTTGCAGGACTCCTACGAGCAGTACTTC.

The chain has TRBV19 and TRBJ1-5; D is possibly TRBD1 (6 bases). Trimming left V 3 bases short and J 6 bases short, with 18 bases between. The CDR3 is 16 residues long. The V gene's germline CDR1 is LNHDA and CDR2 SQIVND (reference sequence). The CDR3 DNA sequence: TGTGCCAGTAGTATTCAGGGGACGGTTGTTATTCAGCCCCAGCATTTT. This translates into CASSIQGTVVIQPQHF. Variable domain in full (rest from reference TRBV19 and TRBJ1-5): DGGITQSPKYLFRKEGQNVTLSCEQNLNHDAMYWYRQDPGQGLRLIYYSQIVNDFQKGDIAEGYSVSREKKESFPLTVTSAQKNPTAFYLCASSIQGTVVIQPQHFGDGTRLSIL.

The chain is built from TRBV28 and TRBJ2-1; D is perhaps TRBD1 (5 bases). From germline, CDR1 is MDHEN and CDR2 SYDVKM. Trimming pared 6 bases from V and 9 bases from J, leaving 12 bases between. This CDR3 is built from 12 residues. The DNA of the CDR3 is TGTGCCAGCAGCCCAGGGATCGGTGAGCAGTTCTTC. It encodes CASSPGIGEQFF.

This sequence joins TRBV6-1 and TRBJ2-3; D is uncertain. Trimming took off 6 bases at V and 6 bases at J, with 22 bases between the two ends. CDR1 MNHNS and CDR2 SASEGT come from the germline V gene. The length of the CDR3 is 16 residues. Here the CDR3 DNA reads TGTGCCAGCAGAGAAATGGGCTTTGGCAAGGTGGATACGCAGTATTTT. It is translated as CASREMGFGKVDTQYF.

The rearrangement links TRBV5-6 to TRBJ2-7; TRBD1 matches 7 bases. The CDR3 length is 12 residues. Trimming cost V 5 bases and J 3 bases; bases outside gene matches: 2. Germline V gene sequence: CDR1 SGHDT, CDR2 YYEEEE. The CDR3 loop is CASRRDSYEQYF. The CDR3 region has the DNA TGTGCCAGCAGACGGGACAGCTACGAGCAGTACTTC.

This chain joins TRBV10-3 and TRBJ2-3; 14 bases map to TRBD2. Per germline, CDR1 ENHRY and CDR2 SYGVKD. The V segment lost 10 bases and the J segment 5 bases; nucleotides outside the gene matches: 8. The length of the CDR3 is 15 residues. CDR3 sequence: CATGTSGSGGDTQYF. In DNA, the CDR3 is TGTGCCACAGGGACTAGCGGGAGCGGTGGAGATACGCAGTATTTT.

This rearrangement joins TRBV29-1 to TRBJ2-5, with 9 bases identical to TRBD1. After removal of 6 bases from V and 5 bases from J, the junction contained 13 bases not matched to a gene. There are 15 residues in the CDR3. Germline V gene lookup returns CDR1 SQVTM and CDR2 ANQGSEA. CDR3: CSVELRTGVLETQYF. The CDR3 DNA sequence: TGCAGCGTGGAACTTAGGACAGGGGTTCTGGAGACCCAGTACTTC.

V usage is TRBV4-1 and J usage is TRBJ2-2; 8 nucleotides match TRBD1. With V trimmed by 1 base and J by 6 bases, 7 bases remained unmatched. The CDR3 runs to 16 residues. Germline values: CDR1 MGHRA, CDR2 YSYEKL. CDR3: CASSQVEQGGSGELFF. For the CDR3, the DNA is TGCGCCAGCAGCCAAGTAGAACAGGGGGGCTCCGGGGAGCTGTTTTTT.

This chain connects TRBV11-3 to TRBJ2-1; 7 nucleotides line up with TRBD2. The CDR3 has 15 residues. V trimming: 0 bases; J trimming: 4 bases; junction bases outside the gene matches: 3. Germline V gene sequence: CDR1 SGHNT, CDR2 YENEEA. CDR3 DNA: TGTGCCAGCAGCTTAGAGACTAGCCCTTACAATGAGCAGTTCTTC. The encoded protein is CASSLETSPYNEQFF.

The gene calls are TRBV13 and TRBJ2-5; perhaps TRBD2 as D (5 bases). The CDR3 loop spans 11 amino acids. Germline CDR1 and CDR2: PRHDT and FYEKMQ (reference sequence). The V end lost 5 bases, the J end lost 5 bases, and 6 bases lay between the germline ends. CDR3 DNA: TGTGCCAGCAGCCGAGGGGAGACCCAGTACTTC. Translating gives CASSRGETQYF.

The chain couples TRBV19 to TRBJ2-1; 9 bases map to TRBD1. Germline values: CDR1 LNHDA, CDR2 SQIVND (reference sequence). The CDR3 length is 15 residues. J was trimmed by 8 bases and V by 7 bases; bases with no gene match: 12. CDR3 in amino acids: CASTILGQGVHEQFF. The CDR3 DNA reads TGTGCCAGTACCATTTTGGGACAGGGAGTGCATGAGCAGTTCTTC. Together with reference TRBV19 and TRBJ2-1, the CDR3 gives the full variable domain: DGGITQSPKYLFRKEGQNVTLSCEQNLNHDAMYWYRQDPGQGLRLIYYSQIVNDFQKGDIAEGYSVSREKKESFPLTVTSAQKNPTAFYLCASTILGQGVHEQFFGPGTRLTVL.

V is TRBV19 and J is TRBJ1-2; 8 positions match TRBD1. This CDR3 spans 17 amino acids. Germline loops: CDR1 LNHDA, CDR2 SQIVND (reference sequence). Unmatched junction bases numbered 15, after V lost 5 bases and J lost 4 bases. The CDR3 sequence: CASSRQGADDTSYGYTF. The CDR3 coding sequence is TGTGCCAGTAGTCGCCAGGGGGCGGACGATACCTCCTATGGCTACACCTTC.

The chain has TRBV7-2 and TRBJ1-2, with D unresolved. Germline V gene data show CDR1 as SGHTA and CDR2 as FQGNSA. CDR3 length: 14 residues. V was cut by 5 bases and J by 5 bases, with 15 bases left in between. The CDR3 is CASSVSGSPYGYTF. Here the CDR3 DNA reads TGTGCCAGCAGCGTTTCCGGGTCACCATATGGCTACACCTTC. Using reference TRBV7-2 and TRBJ1-2 for the parts outside the CDR3, the full variable domain is GAGVSQSPSNKVTEKGKDVELRCDPISGHTALYWYRQSLGQGLEFLIYFQGNSAPDKSGLPSDRFSAERTGGSVSTLTIQRTQQEDSAVYLCASSVSGSPYGYTFGSGTRLTVV.

The chain links TRBV18 to TRBJ2-6; 9 bases map to TRBD1. CDR1 KGHSH and CDR2 LQKENI come from the germline V gene. Germline trimming cut 1 base from V and 2 bases from J; bases unmatched to any gene: 3. The CDR3 runs to 17 residues. The CDR3 DNA follows: TGTGCCAGCTCACCACTACAGGGGGCAGCTGGGGCCAACGTCCTGACTTTC. Amino acid sequence: CASSPLQGAAGANVLTF.

The chain joins TRBV7-2 to TRBJ2-4, with 9 nucleotides matching TRBD2. This CDR3 is 12 amino acids long. Germline V lookup: CDR1 SGHTA, CDR2 FQGNSA. V shed 2 bases, J shed 13 bases, and the junction held 3 bases outside the gene matches. This chain's CDR3 is CASSLLAGNQYF. In DNA form, the CDR3 reads TGTGCCAGCAGCTTACTAGCGGGGAACCAGTACTTC.

This rearrangement joins TRBV4-2 to TRBJ2-1; 10 bases are a match to TRBD2. V trimming: 0 bases; J trimming: 8 bases; junction bases outside the gene matches: 10. Germline CDR1 is LGHNA and CDR2 is YNFKEQ. This CDR3 spans 17 amino acids. The CDR3 loop is CASSQDGSGRAQDEQFF. CDR3 nucleotides: TGTGCCAGCAGCCAAGACGGAAGCGGGAGGGCCCAGGATGAGCAGTTCTTC.

The V gene is TRBV28, the J gene TRBJ1-2, with D maybe TRBD1 (6 bases). Trimming removed 4 bases from V and 6 bases from J, with 15 bases in between. Germline V gene lookup returns CDR1 MDHEN and CDR2 SYDVKM. This CDR3 contains 14 residues. The CDR3 DNA is TGTGCCAGCAGTTCCCATGGCCCAGGGGATGGCTACACCTTC. Translating gives CASSSHGPGDGYTF.

V usage is TRBV7-9 and J usage is TRBJ2-7; maybe TRBD1 (6 bases). The CDR3 spans 15 residues. Looked up from germline, CDR1 is SEHNR and CDR2 is FQNEAQ (reference sequence). With 6 bases removed from V and 0 bases from J, the gap between germline ends came to 15 bases. Written as DNA, the CDR3 is TGTGCCAGCAGTACTTGGGACACCAACTCCTACGAGCAGTACTTC. It specifies CASSTWDTNSYEQYF.

This clone was detected only once. This chain connects TRBV5-4 to TRBJ2-7, with TRBD2 identical over 10 bases. The CDR3 consists of 16 residues. CDR1 and CDR2 (germline): SGHNT, YYREEE (reference sequence). V dropped 4 bases and J dropped 4; count of bases not matched to a gene: 11. The CDR3 DNA reads TGTGCCAGCAGCAAATCTGCGACTAGCGGGTTTTACGAGCAGTACTTC. Amino acid sequence: CASSKSATSGFYEQYF.

This clone has just a few counts. The V and J genes are TRBV2 and TRBJ2-7; 10 bases agree with TRBD1. V lost 2 bases and J lost 3; bases outside the gene matches: 7. CDR1 is SNHLY, CDR2 FYNNEI, per germline. The CDR3 has 16 amino acids. The CDR3 loop is CASSERRDRGSYEQYF. The CDR3 DNA is TGTGCCAGCAGTGAACGCCGGGACAGGGGTAGCTACGAGCAGTACTTC.

Details on this clone: Other nucleotide sequences from this sample produce the same CDR3. The gene calls are TRBV19 and TRBJ1-1, with D maybe TRBD1 (5 bases). The CDR3 has 13 amino acids. Germline CDR1 reads LNHDA; CDR2 reads SQIVND (reference sequence). Deletions cut 9 bases from V and 1 base from J, with 12 bases between. CDR3 coding DNA: TGTGCCAGCTCCAACCAGGGGAACACTGAAGCTTTCTTT. Its protein is CASSNQGNTEAFF.

The chain links TRBV18 to TRBJ1-1, with 7 positions matching TRBD1. This CDR3 region has 15 residues. Trimming at V came to 2 bases and at J to 3 bases, leaving 6 bases not matched to a gene. Germline loops: CDR1 KGHSH, CDR2 LQKENI. DNA of the CDR3: TGTGCCAGCTCACCATCGGACAGGAGTTACACTGAAGCTTTCTTT. It specifies CASSPSDRSYTEAFF.

This clone was counted between two and nine times. The rearrangement links TRBV15 to TRBJ2-7; TRBD1 agrees at 7 bases. J lost 1 base, V lost 4 bases, and 7 bases had no gene match. The CDR3 is 15 amino acids. The V gene's germline CDR1 is LNHNV and CDR2 YYDKDF (reference sequence). The CDR3 here is CATSNWDRVSYEQYF. The CDR3 DNA is TGTGCCACCAGCAACTGGGACAGAGTTTCCTACGAGCAGTACTTC.

The chain employs TRBV2 and TRBJ1-4; the match to TRBD1 covers 8 bases. Germline V gene lookup returns CDR1 SNHLY and CDR2 FYNNEI. The CDR3 sequence is 15 residues long. After removal of 4 bases from V and 0 bases from J, the junction contained 1 base not matched to a gene. The CDR3 nucleotides are TGTGCCAGCAGTGCACAGGGGGCAACTAATGAAAAACTGTTTTTT. This gives the protein CASSAQGATNEKLFF.

The chain recombines TRBV9 with TRBJ2-1; weak D call: TRBD2 (6 bases). V was pared by 4 bases and J by 1 base, with 12 bases between. This CDR3 region has 15 residues. Germline values: CDR1 SGDLS, CDR2 YYNGEE. CDR3 nucleotides: TGTGCCAGCAGCCCAGCCGGGACTTCCTACAATGAGCAGTTCTTC. This translates into CASSPAGTSYNEQFF.

This clone has only one observation. This chain connects TRBV10-3 to TRBJ2-3; 8 bases match TRBD1. There are 13 residues in the CDR3. V lost 10 bases, J lost 0 bases, and 3 bases stayed unmatched. Looked up from germline, CDR1 is ENHRY and CDR2 is SYGVKD. This chain's CDR3 is CATTGVSTDTQYF. The DNA for the CDR3 is TGTGCCACGACAGGGGTTAGCACAGATACGCAGTATTTT.

This clone was detected only a few times. The V call is TRBV2, the J call TRBJ1-5, with a possible D match to TRBD1 (5 bases). Germline V gene sequence: CDR1 SNHLY, CDR2 FYNNEI. The CDR3 is 14 amino acids. Trimming stripped 7 bases from V and 5 bases from J, with 15 bases between. CDR3 sequence (DNA): TGTGCCAGCACCGGGGGGGGAGTGGATCAGCCCCAGCATTTT. Translation gives CASTGGGVDQPQHF.